This passage covers 6 T cell receptor beta chains from one sample sequenced in a study of blood T cell repertoires in COVID-19. TCRdb keeps only in-frame clones here, not all; method: immunoSEQ multiplex PCR. The top ten clones hold less than 3% of a sample with about 180,000 clones, more than 85% of them seen once. Sample: peripheral blood. These receptors were taken from a woman aged 25-40 years with active or convalescent COVID-19.

The chain couples TRBV24-1 to TRBJ2-5; D ambiguous. V was cut by 0 bases and J by 4 bases, with 14 bases left in between. Germline lookup yields CDR1 KGHDR and CDR2 SFDVKD. This CDR3 region has 16 residues. CDR3: CATSDLPLQQRETQYF. DNA for the CDR3: TGTGCCACCAGTGATTTGCCGCTACAGCAAAGAGAGACCCAGTACTTC.

The V and J genes are TRBV30 and TRBJ2-3; 9 positions agree with TRBD2. CDR3 length: 17 residues. J was trimmed by 6 bases and V by 0 bases; bases with no gene match: 13. Germline V gives CDR1 GTSNPN, CDR2 SVGIG (reference sequence). The CDR3 reads CAWSVGRTSGSPDTQYF. DNA of the CDR3: TGTGCCTGGAGTGTAGGTAGAACTAGCGGGTCCCCGGATACGCAGTATTTT.

The chain couples TRBV10-1 to TRBJ1-2, with unresolved D. There are 14 residues in the CDR3. CDR1 is WNHNN and CDR2 is SYGVQD in the germline V gene (reference sequence). The germline V and J ends were trimmed by 10 bases and 2 bases, with 17 bases remaining between them. In DNA, the CDR3 is TGCGCCACCACCTGGGGAGCGACGAACTATGGCTACACCTTC. Translated: CATTWGATNYGYTF.

V gene TRBV6-5 combines with J gene TRBJ2-7, with D possibly being TRBD1 (6 bases). V was pared by 2 bases and J by 2 bases, with 10 bases between. The CDR3 spans 14 residues. The germline gives CDR1 MNHEY, CDR2 SVGAGI. The CDR3 bases are TGTGCCAGCAGTTACCAGGGGCCAACCTACGAGCAGTACTTC. Amino acid sequence: CASSYQGPTYEQYF.

The chain carries TRBV6-1 and TRBJ1-4; D perhaps matches TRBD1 (5 bases). The CDR3 is made up of 15 amino acids. Germline V gene data show CDR1 as MNHNS and CDR2 as SASEGT. Trimming removed 2 bases at V and 3 bases at J, with 10 bases between. The CDR3 loop is CASSEPGGANEKLFF. The DNA of the CDR3 is TGTGCCAGCAGTGAACCGGGAGGGGCTAATGAAAAACTGTTTTTT.

Note on this clone: One junction end disagrees with the germline gene, perhaps due to a read error. The chain is built from TRBV6-1 and TRBJ2-1; the match to TRBD2 covers 12 bases. The germline V gene has CDR1 MNHNS and CDR2 SASEGT. The CDR3 spans 19 residues. The CDR3 here is CASSEGEETRLAGVNEQFF. The DNA for the CDR3 is TGTGCCAGCAGCGAAGGAGAAGAGACGAGACTAGCGGGAGTCAATGAGCAGTTCTTC.